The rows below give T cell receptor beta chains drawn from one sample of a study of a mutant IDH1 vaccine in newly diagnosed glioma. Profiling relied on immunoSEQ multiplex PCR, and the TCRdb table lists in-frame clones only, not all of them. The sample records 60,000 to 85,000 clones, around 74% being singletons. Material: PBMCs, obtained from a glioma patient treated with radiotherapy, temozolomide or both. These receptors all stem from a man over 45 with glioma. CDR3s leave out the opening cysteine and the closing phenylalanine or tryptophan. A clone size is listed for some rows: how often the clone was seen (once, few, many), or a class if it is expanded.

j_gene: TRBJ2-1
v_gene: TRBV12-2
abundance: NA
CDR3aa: ASPLDPDGTNNNEQF

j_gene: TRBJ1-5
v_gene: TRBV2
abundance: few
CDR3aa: ASSEGTGDIRSNQPQH

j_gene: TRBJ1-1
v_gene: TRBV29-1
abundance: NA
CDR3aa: SLRSGSEAF

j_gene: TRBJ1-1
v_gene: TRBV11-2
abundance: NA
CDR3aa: ASSILATGLGMNTEAF

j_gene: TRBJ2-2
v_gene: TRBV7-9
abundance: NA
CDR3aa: ASGHLGRAGELF

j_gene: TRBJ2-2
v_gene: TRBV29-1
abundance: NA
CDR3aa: SILDLSTTGELF

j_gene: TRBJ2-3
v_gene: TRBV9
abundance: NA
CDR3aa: ASSVVAGDTDTQY

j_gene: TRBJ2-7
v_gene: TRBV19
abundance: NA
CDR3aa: ASGRDRGYEQY

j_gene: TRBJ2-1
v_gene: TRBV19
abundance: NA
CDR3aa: ASSIGGGVNEQF

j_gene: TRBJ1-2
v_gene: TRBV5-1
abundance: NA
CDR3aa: ASSLARANYGYT

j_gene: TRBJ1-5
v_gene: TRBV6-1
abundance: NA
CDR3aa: ASSGGSPRGNQPQH

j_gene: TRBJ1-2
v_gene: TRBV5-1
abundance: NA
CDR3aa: ASRRDRGPGDYGYT

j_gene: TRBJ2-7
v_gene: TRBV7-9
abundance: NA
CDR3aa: ASSFGGLAYEQY

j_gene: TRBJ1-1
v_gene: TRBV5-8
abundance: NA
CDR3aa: ASKGSTSMNTEAF

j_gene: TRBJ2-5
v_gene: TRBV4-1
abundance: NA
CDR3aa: ASSHPQETQY

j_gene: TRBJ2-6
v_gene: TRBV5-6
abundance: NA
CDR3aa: ASSWRRPGANVLT

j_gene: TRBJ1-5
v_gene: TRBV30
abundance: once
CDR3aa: AWTPGQGGQPQH

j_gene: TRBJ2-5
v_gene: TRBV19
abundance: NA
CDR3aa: ASSIGTEGETQY

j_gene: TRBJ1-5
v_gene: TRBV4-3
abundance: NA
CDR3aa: ASSPDRGGPNQPQH

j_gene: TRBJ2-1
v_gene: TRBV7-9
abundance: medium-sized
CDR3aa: ASSSTSGLAPIEQF

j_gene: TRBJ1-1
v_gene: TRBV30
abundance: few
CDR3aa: AWSVIGANTEAF

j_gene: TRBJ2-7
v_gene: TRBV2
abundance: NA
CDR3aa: ASSELLAGGPLVYEQY

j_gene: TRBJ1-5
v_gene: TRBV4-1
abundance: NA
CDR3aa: ASSQGRGNQPQH

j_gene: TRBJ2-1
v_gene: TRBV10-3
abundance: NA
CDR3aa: AISHSGTSSYNEQF

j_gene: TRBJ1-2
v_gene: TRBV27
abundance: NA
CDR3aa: ASRSADRALYGYT

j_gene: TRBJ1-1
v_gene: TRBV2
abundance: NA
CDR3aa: ASRPWNANTEAF

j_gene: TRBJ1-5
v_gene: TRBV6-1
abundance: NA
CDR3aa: ASSDNTFGSQPQH

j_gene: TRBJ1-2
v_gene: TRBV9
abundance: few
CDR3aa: ASSVNGIRYGYT

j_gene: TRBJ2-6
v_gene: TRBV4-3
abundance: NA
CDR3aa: ASSQDQLVVGANVLT

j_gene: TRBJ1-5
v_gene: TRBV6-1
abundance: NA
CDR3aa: ASSAGISNQPQH

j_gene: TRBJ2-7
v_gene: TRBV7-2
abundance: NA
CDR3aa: ASSLAQAVSYEQY